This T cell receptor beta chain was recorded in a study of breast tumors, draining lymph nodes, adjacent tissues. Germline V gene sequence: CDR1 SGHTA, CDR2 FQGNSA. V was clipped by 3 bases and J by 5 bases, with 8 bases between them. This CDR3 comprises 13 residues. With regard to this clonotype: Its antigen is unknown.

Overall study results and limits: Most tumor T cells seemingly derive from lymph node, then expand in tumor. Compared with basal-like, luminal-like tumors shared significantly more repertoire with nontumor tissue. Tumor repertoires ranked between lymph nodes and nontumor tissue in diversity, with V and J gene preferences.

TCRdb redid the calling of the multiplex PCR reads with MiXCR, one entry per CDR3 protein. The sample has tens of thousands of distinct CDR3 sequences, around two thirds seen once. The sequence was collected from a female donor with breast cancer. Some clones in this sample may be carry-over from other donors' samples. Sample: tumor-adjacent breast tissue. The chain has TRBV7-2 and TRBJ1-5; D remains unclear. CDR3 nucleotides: TGTGCCAGCAGCTTGACAAACGATCAGCCCCAGCATTTT. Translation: CASSLTNDQPQHF.